One and the same sample provided the 19 T cell receptor beta chains below, sequenced in a study of T-cell reconstitution after alpha-beta-depleted transplantation in children. During its preparation, the TCRbeta library received unique molecular identifiers. A single record per CDR3 protein comes from TCRdb applying MiXCR to the PCR reads. The table lists 450,000 to 550,000 distinct CDR3 sequences, roughly 11% of them singletons, with 11% to 15% in the top ten. Here the sequenced sample was PBMCs, mostly from graft donor cells, taken 180 days after TCRalphabeta/CD19-depleted stem cell transplant. Receptors originate from a female patient between 2 and 15 years old who had a stem cell transplant for aplastic anemia, so the T cells may come from the graft donor.

The chain carries TRBV11-2 and TRBJ1-1, with 7 positions matching TRBD1. Germline V gives CDR1 SGHAT, CDR2 FQNNGV. There are 14 residues in the CDR3. J lost 0 bases, V lost 4 bases, and 2 bases had no gene match. The CDR3, as DNA: TGTGCCAGCAGCTGGACAGGAATGAACACTGAAGCTTTCTTT. Translating it yields CASSWTGMNTEAFF.

V usage is TRBV20-1 and J usage is TRBJ1-4; D may be TRBD1 (5 bases). Germline CDR1 and CDR2: DFQATT and SNEGSKA (reference sequence). V lost 4 bases to trimming and J lost 2 bases, with 14 bases between them. This CDR3 region has 15 residues. Here the CDR3 DNA reads TGCAGTGCTACACGTGGGGGTGGCACTAATGAAAAACTGTTTTTT. Amino acid sequence: CSATRGGGTNEKLFF.

The CDR3 nucleotides read TGTGCCAGCAGGGGACACTACGAGCAGTACTTC. It codes for CASRGHYEQYF. V is TRBV27 and J is TRBJ2-7; weak D call: TRBD1 (6 bases). This CDR3 contains 11 residues. Germline values: CDR1 MNHEY, CDR2 SMNVEV (reference sequence). V shed 6 bases and J shed 3 bases, with 6 bases lying between them.

The chain is built from TRBV10-3 and TRBJ2-7; no firm D call. The CDR3 runs to 10 residues. Germline V gene data show CDR1 as ENHRY and CDR2 as SYGVKD. The V and J ends lost 8 bases and 2 bases respectively, with 4 bases between them. This CDR3 is CAISPYEQYV. In DNA form, the CDR3 reads TGTGCCATCTCGCCCTACGAGCAGTACGTC.

This clonotype was counted a few times. The V and J genes are TRBV28 and TRBJ2-1; 7 positions match TRBD2. Unmatched junction bases numbered 13, after V lost 8 bases and J lost 3 bases. Germline CDR1 MDHEN, CDR2 SYDVKM. This CDR3 contains 16 residues. CDR3 amino acids: CASSWALAEIYNEQFF. The CDR3 DNA reads TGTGCCAGCTCCTGGGCCCTAGCGGAAATCTACAATGAGCAGTTCTTC.

This clonotype has a handful of counts. The V and J genes are TRBV28 and TRBJ2-1, with D tentatively TRBD2 (6 bases). The CDR3 is made up of 15 amino acids. The germline V gene has CDR1 MDHEN and CDR2 SYDVKM. V lost 5 bases to trimming and J lost 6 bases, with 17 bases between them. CDR3 in DNA: TGTGCCAGCAGTCCTACTAGCCATCACTGCAATGAGCAGTTCTTC. Its translation is CASSPTSHHCNEQFF.

In this sample, this clonotype turned up many times. The chain couples TRBV12-3 or TRBV12-4 to TRBJ1-4, with D perhaps TRBD1 (6 bases). V lost 5 bases, J lost 8 bases, and 12 bases lay in between. This CDR3 is built from 13 residues. The CDR3 nucleotides read TGTGCCAGCAGTCGGGGGGCAGGGGAAAAACTGTTTTTT. Its translation is CASSRGAGEKLFF.

This clonotype appeared many times. The gene calls are TRBV5-1 and TRBJ2-7, with TRBD2 identical over 14 bases. Germline assignment: CDR1 SGHRS and CDR2 YFSETQ. The CDR3 is 16 amino acids. J was trimmed by 2 bases and V by 5 bases; bases with no gene match: 6. The CDR3 bases are TGCGCCAGCAGACCCGGACTAGCGGGAGGAACCTACGAGCAGTACTTC. Its protein is CASRPGLAGGTYEQYF.

This clonotype occurred a few times. The genes are TRBV28 and TRBJ2-7; D ambiguous. CDR1 is MDHEN and CDR2 is SYDVKM in the germline V gene. This CDR3 comprises 12 residues. Trimming took 5 bases from V and 3 from J, leaving 8 bases between them. CDR3 sequence (DNA): TGTGCCAGCAGTATCCAGAACTACGAGCAGTACTTC. It encodes CASSIQNYEQYF. The full variable domain, with the rest looked up from reference TRBV28 and TRBJ2-7, is DVKVTQSSRYLVKRTGEKVFLECVQDMDHENMFWYRQDPGLGLRLIYFSYDVKMKEKGDIPEGYSVSREKKERFSLILESASTNQTSMYLCASSIQNYEQYFGPGTRLTVT.

This clonotype was seen a handful of times. The chain joins TRBV28 to TRBJ2-7, with TRBD1 matching 11 bases. With V trimmed by 6 bases and J by 4 bases, 8 bases remained unmatched. The CDR3 has 15 amino acids. Germline loops: CDR1 MDHEN, CDR2 SYDVKM. The DNA for the CDR3 is TGTGCCAGCAGCCGGGGGACAGGGGGAAAGTACGAGCAGTACTTC. The encoded protein is CASSRGTGGKYEQYF.

The chain uses TRBV9 and TRBJ2-7, with a possible D match to TRBD2 (6 bases). Between the trimmed V and J ends, which lost 4 bases and 10 bases, there was a span of 15 bases. Germline V gene sequence: CDR1 SGDLS, CDR2 YYNGEE. The CDR3 sequence is 12 residues long. CDR3 loop: CASSPGGTRQYF. In DNA, the CDR3 is TGTGCCAGCAGCCCCGGCGGGACGCGTCAGTACTTC.

This clonotype was observed at least ten times. In nucleotides, the CDR3 is TGTGCCAGCAGTTTGGGAATGTCTAGCGGAATTTACAATGAGCAGTTCTTC. It encodes CASSLGMSSGIYNEQFF. The chain links TRBV12-3 or TRBV12-4 to TRBJ2-1; 7 nucleotides align to TRBD2. The V segment lost 3 bases and the J segment 4 bases; nucleotides outside the gene matches: 12. This CDR3 has 17 amino acids.

This clonotype came up a few times. The chain has TRBV21-1 and TRBJ2-2. TRBV21-1 has pseudogene status. The CDR3 extends over 11 amino acids. The CDR3 bases are TGTGCCAAATTAGTGACCTTCGAGCTGTTTTTT. It codes for CAKLVTFELFF.

The V and J genes are TRBV6-2 or TRBV6-3 and TRBJ2-7, with a tentative D call TRBD1 (7 bases). V was clipped by 5 bases and J by 1 base, with 18 bases between them. The CDR3 totals 16 residues. Germline CDR1 reads MNHEY; CDR2 reads SVGEGT. CDR3 nucleotide sequence: TGTGCCAGCAGTCAAAGGGGGCAGGGAGGATCCTACGAGCAGTACGTC. Translating it yields CASSQRGQGGSYEQYV.

This clonotype occurred a few times. The J gene is TRBJ2-2, the V gene TRBV19; TRBD1 aligns across 9 bases. There are 13 residues in the CDR3. Germline V gene sequence: CDR1 LNHDA, CDR2 SQIVND (reference sequence). J was trimmed by 7 bases and V by 5 bases; bases with no gene match: 2. In DNA form, the CDR3 reads TGTGCCAGTAGTTTGACAGGGGGCGGGGAGCTGTTTTTT. Translation: CASSLTGGGELFF.

The CDR3 sequence: CASSEREGQRSYEQYF. DNA for the CDR3: TGTGCCAGCAGTGAAAGGGAGGGACAGAGATCCTACGAGCAGTACTTC. The chain joins TRBV25-1 to TRBJ2-7, with D tentatively TRBD1 or TRBD2 (7 bases each). This CDR3 is 16 amino acids long. V lost 2 bases to trimming and J lost 1 base, with 15 bases between them. The germline V gene encodes CDR1 MGHDK and CDR2 SYGVNS.

This clonotype was observed once. This chain uses TRBV29-1 with TRBJ1-2, with D maybe TRBD1 (6 bases). The germline CDR1 and CDR2 sequences are SQVTM and ANQGSEA. V was shortened by 7 bases and J by 3 bases, with 6 bases between the two germline ends. This CDR3 has 10 residues. This CDR3 is CSAGDYGYTF. The CDR3 DNA sequence: TGCAGCGCAGGGGACTATGGCTACACCTTC. Supplemented by reference TRBV29-1 and TRBJ1-2, the full variable domain reads SAVISQKPSRDICQRGTSLTIQCQVDSQVTMMFWYRQQPGQSLTLIATANQGSEATYESGFVIDKFPISRPNLTFSTLTVSNMSPEDSSIYLCSAGDYGYTFGSGTRLTVV.

This clonotype was observed a few times. This chain connects TRBV15 to TRBJ1-6, with D hard to call. CDR1 and CDR2 (germline): LNHNV, YYDKDF (reference sequence). The CDR3 contains 13 residues. V shed 1 base and J shed 10 bases, with 8 bases lying between them. CDR3 loop: CATSRGWLSPLHF. The DNA of the CDR3 is TGTGCCACCAGCAGAGGGTGGTTGTCACCCCTCCACTTT.

This clonotype was seen many times. The chain recombines TRBV7-9 with TRBJ2-2; D call uncertain. This CDR3 has 14 residues. Germline CDR1 is SEHNR and CDR2 is FQNEAQ (reference sequence). Between the trimmed V and J ends, which lost 1 base and 1 base, there was a span of 4 bases. The CDR3: CASSLGVNTGELFF. The CDR3 DNA reads as TGTGCCAGCAGCTTAGGGGTGAACACCGGGGAGCTGTTTTTT.